Presented here are 12 T cell receptor beta chains from one specimen sequenced in a study of blood T cell repertoires in COVID-19. Repertoires were generated with immunoSEQ multiplex PCR, while TCRdb's copy carries only in-frame clones and drops some. The sample records approximately 200,000 clones, roughly 80% being singletons. The material sequenced was peripheral blood. Every receptor here comes from a woman between 45 and 60 years old with acute or convalescent COVID-19.

Only one count was recorded for this clone. The chain couples TRBV5-4 to TRBJ1-2; 10 bases align to TRBD1. With V trimmed by 5 bases and J by 4 bases, 8 bases remained unmatched. Germline V CDR1 and CDR2: SGHNT, YYREEE (reference sequence). The CDR3 has 15 residues. CDR3 sequence (DNA): TGTGCCAGCAGTCCCAGACAGGGGGCAGGCTATGGCTACACCTTC. Translating it yields CASSPRQGAGYGYTF.

J is TRBJ2-3 and V is TRBV3-1 (or the pseudogene TRBV3-2); maybe TRBD2 (7 bases). The germline V gene has CDR1 LGHDT and CDR2 YNNKEL (reference sequence). This CDR3 is built from 19 residues. V lost 1 base to trimming and J lost 2 bases, with 22 bases between them. The CDR3 region has the DNA TGTGCCAGCAGCCAAGTCGTTTGGGGCTTGGGGGGGGCCACAGATACGCAGTATTTT. Amino acid sequence: CASSQVVWGLGGATDTQYF.

The chain employs TRBV9 and TRBJ2-1, with D tentatively TRBD2 (5 bases). The CDR3 has 13 amino acids. V lost 0 bases and J 12 bases, leaving 13 bases between the germline ends. Germline loops: CDR1 SGDLS, CDR2 YYNGEE. The CDR3 DNA is TGTGCCAGCAGCGTAGAGGAGGATACCCGGCAGTTCTTC. This encodes CASSVEEDTRQFF.

This chain links TRBV9 with TRBJ1-6; 9 bases are shared with TRBD1. This CDR3 is built from 15 residues. Germline CDR1 SGDLS, CDR2 YYNGEE. The V and J ends lost 4 bases and 6 bases, in that order; junction bases with no gene match: 5. The CDR3: CASSPRTGANSPLHF. The CDR3 DNA reads as TGTGCCAGCAGCCCCCGGACAGGGGCTAATTCACCCCTCCACTTT. The whole variable domain, filled in from reference TRBV9 and TRBJ1-6, reads DSGVTQTPKHLITATGQRVTLRCSPRSGDLSVYWYQQSLDQGLQFLIQYYNGEERAKGNILERFSAQQFPDLHSELNLSSLELGDSALYFCASSPRTGANSPLHFGNGTRLTVT.

CDR3 DNA: TGTGCCAGCAGCTTAGATCACGGGACAGGGGAGCTGTTTTTT. It is translated as CASSLDHGTGELFF. The V call is TRBV11-3, the J call TRBJ2-2, with D perhaps matching TRBD1 (6 bases). The V gene lost 0 bases and the J gene lost 8 bases, with 10 bases spanning the gap. CDR3 length: 14 amino acids. CDR1 and CDR2 from the germline V gene are SGHNT and YENEEA.

The CDR3 DNA is TGTGCCAGCAGTCGAGTCTCTGGAAACACCATATATTTT. This gives the protein CASSRVSGNTIYF. The J gene is TRBJ1-3, the V gene TRBV27; D remains ambiguous. Between the trimmed V and J ends, which lost 5 bases and 0 bases, there was a span of 5 bases. CDR3 size: 13 residues. From germline, CDR1 is MNHEY and CDR2 SMNVEV (reference sequence).

V gene TRBV1 combines with J gene TRBJ2-2; the listed D gene, TRBD2, was not tested against the DNA. TRBV1 is a documented pseudogene. The CDR3 is 16 residues long. The CDR3 region has the DNA TGCACCAGCAGCCCTGCTGTAGCGGGGGTCACCGGGGAGCTGTTTTTT. Translated: CTSSPAVAGVTGELFF.

For the CDR3, the DNA is TGTGCCAGCAGCCTCTCCGGACTAGTAGCTCTTTATGGCTACACCTTC. Translation gives CASSLSGLVALYGYTF. The chain joins TRBV28 to TRBJ1-2; the D is unclear. Per the germline V gene, CDR1 is MDHEN and CDR2 is SYDVKM. This CDR3 has 16 residues. With 6 bases removed from V and 5 bases from J, the gap between germline ends came to 22 bases.

This clone came up once. The chain uses TRBV7-9 and TRBJ2-2, with TRBD2 identical over 8 bases. Germline CDR1 and CDR2: SEHNR and FQNEAQ (reference sequence). Trimming took 1 base from V and 7 from J; bases not matched to a gene: 8. The CDR3 has 16 amino acids. CDR3 in DNA: TGTGCCAGCAGCTTAGAGGAGACTAGCGAGATCGGGGAGCTGTTTTTT. It encodes CASSLEETSEIGELFF.

This clone appeared once. The chain links TRBV5-1 to TRBJ2-1; TRBD2 agrees at 13 bases. The CDR3 sequence is 17 residues long. Germline CDR1 is SGHRS and CDR2 is YFSETQ. V gave up 4 bases and J gave up 6 bases; unmatched junction bases: 10. The CDR3 bases are TGCGCCAGCAGCCTCCCACTAGCGGGGGGGCCCGCCAATGAGCAGTTCTTC. As protein: CASSLPLAGGPANEQFF.

The chain uses TRBV7-9 and TRBJ2-5; TRBD2 matches 11 bases. The germline V gene encodes CDR1 SEHNR and CDR2 FQNEAQ (reference sequence). The CDR3 has 15 amino acids. J gave up 7 bases and V 3 bases, and 7 bases lay outside the gene matches. Here the CDR3 DNA reads TGTGCCAGCAGCTTGACTAGCGGGGAAGTTGGGACCCAGTACTTC. Amino acid sequence: CASSLTSGEVGTQYF.

The chain employs TRBV6-5 and TRBJ1-6; tentatively, D is TRBD1 (5 bases). Looked up from germline, CDR1 is MNHEY and CDR2 is SVGAGI. The CDR3 runs to 14 residues. Trimming shortened V by 8 bases and J by 6 bases, and 14 bases separated the two germline ends. Written as DNA, the CDR3 is TGTGCCAGCCGGGGCGGAGGGTCTAATTCACCCCTCCACTTT. Its protein is CASRGGGSNSPLHF.